This T cell receptor (beta chain) was observed in a study of human T cells and chemical hapten exposure. Overall study: Per-sample TCR yields varied mainly from small pooled library volume differences.

Details on this clonotype: Its antigen is as yet unknown.

Broader study findings: No shift was seen in TCRs above 1 in 1000 frequency with DPC sensitization.

This CDR3 has 14 residues. CDR1 is DFQATT, CDR2 SNEGSKA, per germline (reference sequence). The V end lost 4 bases, the J end lost 0 bases, and 13 bases lay between the germline ends. As for time point: healthy volunteer bleed at 2 weeks. Unseparated into fractions, whole blood served as the source from which total RNA was extracted. Unique molecular identifiers were attached to individual cDNA molecules within the library. Original methodology: Sample-level TCR yields exhibited a median of around 100,000, with a range of roughly 20,000 to 750,000. Each CDR3 protein gets one entry after TCRdb re-called the RACE reads with MiXCR. The V and J calls come from TCRdb's annotation, not from the publication. The data show just over 90,000 distinct CDR3 sequences, approximately 8.2% seen once.

V gene TRBV20-1 combines with J gene TRBJ2-7; D is uncertain. Sequencing was performed on whole blood. This TCR was sampled from a female donor in good health. Some clones in this sample may be carry-over from other donors' samples. The CDR3 coding sequence is TGCAGTGCTAATCGTCAATCGGACTCCTACGAGCAGTACTTC. Protein product: CSANRQSDSYEQYF.